A single sample gave rise to the 21 T cell receptor beta chains below, sequenced in a study of Ad26.COV2.S vaccination and SARS-CoV-2 variants. Using immunoSEQ multiplex PCR, the repertoire was profiled, and TCRdb retains in-frame clones only, with some absent. The sample has around 340,000 clones; about 89% are singletons. Stated treatment: some 20 received Ad26.COV2.S at low or high dose, single or two shots; about 5 received placebo; per-sample allocation not given. The samples were gathered on day 63 after the first injection of vaccine or placebo. The sample here was peripheral blood, taken in a trial of Ad26.COV2.S vaccine versus placebo. The origin of the receptors is a person aged 18-65 years who received the Ad26.COV2.S COVID-19 vaccine or a placebo.

This clone came up once. In DNA, the CDR3 is TGTGCCAGCAGGGGGACAGGGGCAGATACGCAGTATTTT. It yields the protein CASRGTGADTQYF. The chain couples TRBV12-3 or TRBV12-4 to TRBJ2-3; TRBD1 aligns across 10 bases. With 6 bases clipped from V and 4 bases from J, the junction kept 1 base outside the gene matches. This CDR3 has 13 residues.

This chain connects TRBV19 to TRBJ2-7; 7 positions agree with TRBD1. The CDR3 contains 14 residues. V was pared by 0 bases and J by 4 bases, with 3 bases of the junction left unmatched. Germline CDR1 LNHDA, CDR2 SQIVND (reference sequence). This CDR3 reads CASSIDHRGYEQYF. For the CDR3, the DNA is TGTGCCAGTAGTATAGACCACAGGGGATACGAGCAGTACTTC.

The V gene is TRBV6-6, the J gene TRBJ1-1, with 10 bases identical to TRBD1. This CDR3 has 13 residues. With 5 bases clipped from V and 7 bases from J, the junction kept 4 bases outside the gene matches. Germline V gene data show CDR1 as MNHNY and CDR2 as SVGAGI (reference sequence). CDR3 bases: TGTGCCAGCAGTGTCGGGACAGGGGTTGAAGCTTTCTTT. It translates to CASSVGTGVEAFF.

This rearrangement joins TRBV11-2 to TRBJ2-1; possibly TRBD1 for D (6 bases). CDR3 length: 15 residues. Trimming pared 5 bases from V and 7 bases from J, leaving 18 bases between. Germline-derived CDR1 and CDR2 are SGHAT and FQNNGV. This CDR3 is CASSPRSFQGNEQFF. The CDR3 nucleotides are TGTGCCAGCAGCCCCAGGAGCTTCCAGGGGAATGAGCAGTTCTTC.

This clone was found once. This sequence joins TRBV28 and TRBJ2-1; TRBD1 matches at 8 bases. CDR3 length: 15 amino acids. CDR1 and CDR2 (germline): MDHEN, SYDVKM. V gave up 7 bases and J gave up 4 bases; unmatched junction bases: 9. The CDR3 DNA is TGTGCCAGCACCCCCGGGACAGGAACGTACAATGAGCAGTTCTTC. Protein product: CASTPGTGTYNEQFF.

The chain carries TRBV9 and TRBJ1-6, with TRBD1 matching over 7 bases. This CDR3 has 15 residues. Germline V gene data show CDR1 as SGDLS and CDR2 as YYNGEE. The trim removed 3 bases at V and 6 bases at J, leaving 6 bases unmatched. This CDR3 reads CASSALGDSNSPLHF. DNA for the CDR3: TGTGCCAGCAGCGCCCTGGGGGACAGTAATTCACCCCTCCACTTT.

This clone was seen once. The chain couples TRBV5-4 to TRBJ2-3, with D unresolved. Trimming cost V 2 bases and J 0 bases, with 7 bases left between them. Germline V gene data show CDR1 as SGHNT and CDR2 as YYREEE (reference sequence). CDR3 length equals 14 residues. The CDR3 is CASSFEASTDTQYF. Here the CDR3 DNA reads TGTGCCAGCAGCTTTGAGGCAAGCACAGATACGCAGTATTTT.

The rearrangement uses TRBV9 and TRBJ1-6; tentative D call: TRBD1 (6 bases). The germline V gene has CDR1 SGDLS and CDR2 YYNGEE. Trimming cost V 2 bases and J 6 bases, with 12 bases left between them. The CDR3 length is 15 residues. The CDR3 sequence: CASSVTGEVNSPLHF. The CDR3 region has the DNA TGTGCCAGCAGCGTGACAGGAGAGGTTAATTCACCCCTCCACTTT.

This chain uses TRBV3-1 (or the pseudogene TRBV3-2) with TRBJ2-1; D uncertain. The CDR3 contains 16 residues. Per the germline V gene, CDR1 is LGHDT and CDR2 is YNNKEL (reference sequence). V lost 2 bases and J 5 bases, leaving 16 bases between the germline ends. CDR3 nucleotide sequence: TGTGCCAGCAGCCAACTCCCCCTGGAGAGGAACAATGAGCAGTTCTTC. It is translated as CASSQLPLERNNEQFF.

The J gene is TRBJ1-6, the V gene TRBV9; D gene uncertain. This CDR3 is 17 amino acids long. Germline CDR1 is SGDLS and CDR2 is YYNGEE. The V end lost 3 bases, the J end lost 4 bases, and 17 bases lay between the germline ends. CDR3 sequence (DNA): TGTGCCAGCAGCGCCCCTCGTAACGGGAGATATAATTCACCCCTCCACTTT. It yields the protein CASSAPRNGRYNSPLHF.

This rearrangement joins TRBV30 to TRBJ2-7; 8 nucleotides match TRBD2. This CDR3 contains 14 residues. J lost 3 bases, V lost 2 bases, and 6 bases had no gene match. Germline assignment: CDR1 GTSNPN and CDR2 SVGIG (reference sequence). The CDR3 here is CAWSPRGGLYEQYF. The CDR3 nucleotides are TGTGCCTGGAGTCCTCGGGGGGGGCTCTACGAGCAGTACTTC. The whole variable domain, filled in from reference TRBV30 and TRBJ2-7, reads SQTIHQWPATLVQPVGSPLSLECTVEGTSNPNLYWYRQAAGRGLQLLFYSVGIGQISSEVPQNLSASRPQDRQFILSSKKLLLSDSGFYLCAWSPRGGLYEQYFGPGTRLTVT.

This rearrangement joins TRBV6-2 or TRBV6-3 to TRBJ2-3, with D perhaps matching TRBD2 (7 bases). Per the germline V gene, CDR1 is MNHEY and CDR2 is SVGEGT. Trimming left V 8 bases short and J 2 bases short, with 17 bases between. This CDR3 is 15 amino acids long. CDR3 nucleotides: TGTGCCAGCCGTTGGGCGGGGGCCCTCACAGATACGCAGTATTTT. It codes for CASRWAGALTDTQYF.

This rearrangement joins TRBV5-6 to TRBJ1-4, with D possibly matching TRBD1 (6 bases). The V gene's germline CDR1 is SGHDT and CDR2 YYEEEE. Between the trimmed V and J ends, which lost 3 bases and 0 bases, there was a span of 12 bases. This CDR3 is 16 amino acids long. Written as DNA, the CDR3 is TGTGCCAGCAGCTCCTACAGGGATGCAACTAATGAAAAACTGTTTTTT. This codes for CASSSYRDATNEKLFF. The complete variable domain, with remaining parts taken from reference TRBV5-6 and TRBJ1-4, reads DAGVTQSPTHLIKTRGQQVTLRCSPKSGHDTVSWYQQALGQGPQFIFQYYEEEERQRGNFPDRFSGHQFPNYSSELNVNALLLGDSALYLCASSSYRDATNEKLFFGSGTQLSVL.

The V and J genes are TRBV11-2 and TRBJ1-6, with D possibly being TRBD1 (5 bases). The CDR3 runs to 14 residues. CDR1 is SGHAT, CDR2 FQNNGV, per germline. The ends were cut back, 1 base at V and 8 bases at J, with 9 bases in the middle. In nucleotides, the CDR3 is TGTGCCAGCAGCTTAGTAGGGGCTGATTCACCCCTCCACTTT. This sequence encodes CASSLVGADSPLHF.

This clone occurred a few times. V gene TRBV2 combines with J gene TRBJ1-6; maybe TRBD1 (5 bases). The CDR3 spans 15 residues. V lost 7 bases and J lost 7, with 17 bases in between. Germline CDR1 reads SNHLY; CDR2 reads FYNNEI. The DNA for the CDR3 is TGTGCCAGCAACCTTAGCAAGGGGCGGAATTCACCCCTCCACTTT. Amino acid sequence: CASNLSKGRNSPLHF.

This clone was picked up a small number of times. This chain uses TRBV7-9 with TRBJ2-7; 8 bases fit TRBD2. The CDR3 is made up of 16 amino acids. V dropped 2 bases and J dropped 1; count of bases not matched to a gene: 7. Germline loops: CDR1 SEHNR, CDR2 FQNEAQ (reference sequence). CDR3 sequence: CASSLSVGLASYEQYF. Here the CDR3 DNA reads TGTGCCAGCAGCTTATCTGTCGGACTAGCTTCCTACGAGCAGTACTTC.

The V call is TRBV7-2, the J call TRBJ2-7; D might be TRBD1 (5 bases). The CDR3 has 15 amino acids. Between the trimmed V and J ends, which lost 1 base and 4 bases, there was a span of 14 bases. In germline, CDR1 is SGHTA, CDR2 FQGNSA. The CDR3 DNA is TGTGCCAGCAGCTTAGTAAGGACACAAGGTTACGAGCAGTACTTC. This translates into CASSLVRTQGYEQYF.

The chain has TRBV29-1 and TRBJ2-5; a weak D match, TRBD1 (6 bases). The CDR3 extends over 11 amino acids. Between the trimmed V and J ends, which lost 6 bases and 4 bases, there was a span of 9 bases. Germline V gene sequence: CDR1 SQVTM, CDR2 ANQGSEA. CDR3 amino acids: CSVGHGETQYF. For the CDR3, the DNA is TGCAGCGTGGGACACGGAGAGACCCAGTACTTC. The variable domain in full, with the rest retrieved from reference TRBV29-1 and TRBJ2-5, is SAVISQKPSRDICQRGTSLTIQCQVDSQVTMMFWYRQQPGQSLTLIATANQGSEATYESGFVIDKFPISRPNLTFSTLTVSNMSPEDSSIYLCSVGHGETQYFGPGTRLLVL.

The chain has TRBV10-3 and TRBJ2-1; 12 nucleotides align to TRBD2. Germline CDR1 reads ENHRY; CDR2 reads SYGVKD. The CDR3 contains 13 residues. V lost 8 bases to trimming and J lost 5 bases; unmatched junction nucleotides: 1. This chain's CDR3 is CAIGLAGHNEQFF. As DNA, the CDR3 is TGTGCCATCGGACTAGCGGGGCACAATGAGCAGTTCTTC.

The chain links TRBV7-9 to TRBJ2-1, with 13 bases aligning to TRBD2. The V gene end was trimmed by 1 base and the J gene end by 0 bases; junction bases not matched to a gene: 6. The length of the CDR3 is 19 residues. Germline assignment: CDR1 SEHNR and CDR2 FQNEAQ (reference sequence). The CDR3 DNA reads TGTGCCAGCAGCTTAGTAGTGACTAGCGGGAGGAGCTCCTACAATGAGCAGTTCTTC. Amino acid sequence: CASSLVVTSGRSSYNEQFF.

The rearrangement joins TRBV6-5 to TRBJ1-6; D is unclear. The CDR3 is made up of 15 amino acids. V shed 0 bases and J shed 9 bases, with 12 bases lying between them. Looked up from germline, CDR1 is MNHEY and CDR2 is SVGAGI. The DNA for the CDR3 is TGTGCCAGCAGTTACTCGGGGTCCCATGGTTCACCCCTCCACTTT. Protein product: CASSYSGSHGSPLHF.